This entry features one T cell receptor (beta chain) sequence. This sample was taken from a study of blood T cell repertoires in COVID-19. Looking at the study overall: Some COVID-19 samples were acute and others convalescent; all came from the United States, Italy and Spain. In each case, the material was cDNA or gDNA derived from T cells, B-cell-depleted T cells, or PBMCs.

Looked up from germline, CDR1 is SGHTA and CDR2 is FQGNSA. The CDR3 length is 16 residues. Losses at the gene ends were 5 bases for V and 7 bases for J; bases not matched to a gene: 9. Measured with immunoSEQ multiplex PCR; TCRdb has only the in-frame clones, and not every one. The table has approximately 190,000 clones, 70% to 90% seen once. The chain uses TRBV7-2 and TRBJ1-6, with 9 bases aligning to TRBD1. Sequenced: peripheral blood. This sequence was found in a woman aged 40 to 50 who had recovered from COVID-19. The CDR3 loop is CASSVSGTGRNSPLHF. CDR3 in DNA: TGTGCCAGCAGCGTATCCGGGACAGGGCGCAATTCACCCCTCCACTTT.